This T cell receptor beta chain was sequenced in a study of spatial heterogeneity in lung cancer. Study in general: Unique TCR and UMI combinations averaged more than ten appearances each in raw reads.

This clonotype showed up many times. Its antigen remains unidentified. Unique molecular identifiers tagged every individual TCR cDNA molecule. One entry per CDR3 protein, called by TCRdb with MiXCR from the 5' RACE reads. The data show 8,000 to 10,000 distinct CDR3 sequences, 14% seen once. General study points: Mutation counts in tumors were tracked by counts of expanded intratumoral alpha and beta TCRs.

This CDR3 has 13 residues. Germline assignment: CDR1 SGHRS and CDR2 YFSETQ. J lost 4 bases, V lost 8 bases, and 7 bases had no gene match. The time point here: sample taken at primary tumor resection. No cells were sorted before sequencing. The whole RNA sequenced was extracted from tumor, nontumor lung or frozen PBMC. The J gene is TRBJ2-7, the V gene TRBV5-1, with 9 bases fitting TRBD2. This specimen was lung tumor tissue, taken at surgery. The receptor was isolated from a male donor with early-stage non-small cell lung cancer. CDR3 in DNA: TGCGCCAGTACCGGGACTAGCACTTACGAGCAGTACTTC. Its translation is CASTGTSTYEQYF.